The rows below give T cell receptor beta chains drawn from one sample of a study of T cell responses to AZD1222 COVID-19 vaccine. TCRdb's copy holds only in-frame clones and misses some; the assay was immunoSEQ multiplex PCR. Of some 86,000 clones listed, about 88% are singletons. The input for sequencing was peripheral blood, taken 28 days after the second AZD1222 dose. The receptors were gathered from an adult who received the AZD1222 COVID-19 vaccine. Each CDR3 is given with its conserved first and last residue. Fields, in order: J gene, CDR3 length, clone size, V gene, D gene, CDR3 DNA, CDR3 protein. The D gene is left open where the match is weak. Rows give clone size only sometimes, using once, few, many, or a class for an expanded clone.

TRBJ2-7	14	once	TRBV2	NA	TGTGCCAGCAGTGAAGGGACAGCAACCTACGAGCAGTACTTC	CASSEGTATYEQYF
TRBJ1-4	14	NA	TRBV29-1	NA	TGCAGCGTTGGGGTACAGGGATCCTACGAAAAACTGTTTTTT	CSVGVQGSYEKLFF
TRBJ1-4	13	NA	TRBV2	NA	TGTGCCAGCAGAGAACCGGGGGGCGAAAAACTGTTTTTT	CASREPGGEKLFF
TRBJ2-3	16	NA	TRBV2	NA	TGTGCCAGCAGCCGCCAGGATAGCGTTAGCACAGATACGCAGTATTTT	CASSRQDSVSTDTQYF
TRBJ2-3	15	NA	TRBV7-2	NA	TGTGCCAGCAGCTTAGGGGGGCTCCCCACAGATACGCAGTATTTT	CASSLGGLPTDTQYF
TRBJ1-2	13	NA	TRBV2	NA	TGTGCCAGCATTCCTCCTGGCCGAGCGGGCTACACCTTC	CASIPPGRAGYTF
TRBJ2-3	16	NA	TRBV27	TRBD2	TGTGCCAGCAGTTCCCGGCTAGCGGGAGTCACAGATACGCAGTATTTT	CASSSRLAGVTDTQYF
TRBJ1-1	12	NA	TRBV6-5	NA	TGTGCCAGCAGGCGGGGGGAAACTGAAGCTTTCTTT	CASRRGETEAFF
TRBJ2-2	19	NA	TRBV5-1	TRBD2	TGCGCCAGCAGCTTGGCCTGGACTAGCGGGGACCTTAACACCGGGGAGCTGTTTTTT	CASSLAWTSGDLNTGELFF
TRBJ2-1	16	NA	TRBV28	NA	TGTGCCAGCAGTTTAGTCCAGGGGAGGGGGTACAATGAGCAGTTCTTC	CASSLVQGRGYNEQFF
TRBJ2-1	17	NA	TRBV7-6	NA	TGTGCCAGCAGCTTATTGCTAGCGACCAACTCCTACAATGAGCAGTTCTTC	CASSLLLATNSYNEQFF
TRBJ1-5	14	NA	TRBV6-2/TRBV6-3	TRBD1	TGTGCCAGCAGTCGGACAGGGGAGGAGCAGCCCCAGCATTTT	CASSRTGEEQPQHF
TRBJ1-1	14	NA	TRBV27	NA	TGTGCCAGCAGTCCGGGGGGAGAGGGCACTGAAGCTTTCTTT	CASSPGGEGTEAFF